This T cell receptor beta chain was found in a study of blood T cell repertoires in COVID-19. For the study at large: From the United States, Italy and Spain came samples of acute and convalescent COVID-19. From T cells, B-cell-depleted T cells, or PBMCs came the material, which was cDNA or gDNA.

How the authors handled the data: Estimation of nucleated cell counts relied on the amplification of reference gene primers. Clones were sequenced by immunoSEQ multiplex PCR, and TCRdb holds only the in-frame ones, with some missing. Clone size and V and J calls were adopted from that table, with D and trimming inferred from the DNA. The sample lists about 36,000 clones, over 80% occurring once. Germline V gene data show CDR1 as SGHDN and CDR2 as FVKESK. The V and J ends lost 2 bases and 1 base respectively, with 6 bases between them. The CDR3 contains 14 residues. The chain is built from TRBV14 and TRBJ1-5; D is unresolved. Sequenced input: peripheral blood. The origin of this receptor is a human donor in a cohort sampled during active COVID-19. The CDR3 DNA is TGTGCCAGCAGCCAACGGGAGAGCAATCAGCCCCAGCATTTT. Translating it yields CASSQRESNQPQHF. The variable domain in full, completed from reference TRBV14 and TRBJ1-5, reads EAGVTQFPSHSVIEKGQTVTLRCDPISGHDNLYWYRRVMGKEIKFLLHFVKESKQDESGMPNNRFLAERTGGTYSTLKVQPAELEDSGVYFCASSQRESNQPQHFGDGTRLSIL.